The TCR beta chain described here comes from a study of blood T cell repertoires in COVID-19. Two negative PCRs, clearance, or symptom resolution characterized the recovered Cohort 3 donors. Assay: immunoSEQ multiplex PCR; the TCRdb copy retains only in-frame clones and omits some. The sample lists some 250,000 clones; almost 85% were seen once. The CDR3 has 16 amino acids. V lost 7 bases to trimming and J lost 5 bases, with 23 bases between them. The germline CDR1 and CDR2 sequences are LNHDA and SQIVND (reference sequence). Material: PBMCs or T cells enriched from blood (not recorded which). The chain links TRBV19 to TRBJ2-5; maybe TRBD2 (6 bases). The TCR was taken from a middle-aged man who had recovered from COVID-19. The CDR3 DNA reads TGTGCCAGTACCCCCGAGGGTGCCCTCAGCGGGGAGACCCAGTACTTC. This codes for CASTPEGALSGETQYF.